Following are 20 T cell receptor beta chains from one sample sequenced in a study of Ad26.COV2.S vaccination and SARS-CoV-2 variants. Produced via immunoSEQ multiplex PCR; TCRdb's table is partial and in-frame only. The sample lists about 180,000 clones; around nine tenths were seen once. Specimen: peripheral blood, collected after recovery from COVID-19. These receptor sequences come from a human donor who had recovered from COVID-19.

The chain has TRBV5-5 and TRBJ1-2; TRBD1 agrees at 7 bases. V lost 0 bases, J lost 6 bases, and 5 bases stayed unmatched. Germline loops: CDR1 SGHKS, CDR2 YYEKEE (reference sequence). The CDR3 length is 14 residues. The DNA of the CDR3 is TGTGCCAGCAGCTTGGGACAGGGCAAGGATGGCTACACCTTC. This codes for CASSLGQGKDGYTF.

This chain uses TRBV6-2 or TRBV6-3 with TRBJ2-7, with a possible D match to TRBD1 (5 bases). Germline lookup yields CDR1 MNHEY and CDR2 SVGEGT. The V end lost 0 bases, the J end lost 5 bases, and 11 bases lay between the germline ends. The CDR3 runs 14 residues. The CDR3 is CASSYSARAHEQYF. CDR3 nucleotides: TGTGCCAGCAGTTACTCGGCCAGGGCCCACGAGCAGTACTTC.

This chain links TRBV2 with TRBJ2-7; 7 nucleotides line up with TRBD1. Germline CDR1 SNHLY, CDR2 FYNNEI. This CDR3 has 14 amino acids. After removal of 3 bases from V and 2 bases from J, the junction contained 4 bases not matched to a gene. The CDR3 protein is CASSEEDRTYEQYF. Here the CDR3 DNA reads TGTGCCAGCAGTGAGGAGGACAGGACCTACGAGCAGTACTTC.

The rearrangement links TRBV27 to TRBJ2-1; D is unresolved. The CDR3 covers 13 residues. The V gene's germline CDR1 is MNHEY and CDR2 SMNVEV (reference sequence). V lost 4 bases, J lost 6 bases, and 10 bases lay in between. This CDR3 reads CASSSRMRNEQFF. The CDR3 DNA sequence: TGTGCCAGCAGTTCAAGGATGCGCAATGAGCAGTTCTTC.

The chain uses TRBV11-2 and TRBJ2-1; D is uncertain. This CDR3 contains 14 residues. The germline V gene has CDR1 SGHAT and CDR2 FQNNGV. V was shortened by 4 bases and J by 6 bases, with 13 bases between the two germline ends. CDR3 residues: CASSSFGRGNEQFF. CDR3 bases: TGTGCCAGCAGCTCCTTTGGCCGCGGCAATGAGCAGTTCTTC.

This chain joins TRBV28 and TRBJ2-7, with D perhaps TRBD2 (6 bases). This CDR3 comprises 12 residues. Germline loops: CDR1 MDHEN, CDR2 SYDVKM. The V end lost 2 bases, the J end lost 7 bases, and 9 bases lay between the germline ends. In DNA, the CDR3 is TGTGCCAGCAGTTTACGGGGGAGGGAGCAGTACTTC. It yields the protein CASSLRGREQYF.

The rearrangement joins TRBV10-3 to TRBJ2-1; 7 positions match TRBD1. V lost 0 bases and J lost 8; bases outside the gene matches: 10. Germline lookup yields CDR1 ENHRY and CDR2 SYGVKD. The CDR3 spans 16 residues. The CDR3 nucleotides are TGTGCCATCAGTGAGTCGGAACAGGGGATTACGGATGAGCAGTTCTTC. Residues: CAISESEQGITDEQFF.

The chain links TRBV7-2 to TRBJ2-7; 9 nucleotides match TRBD1. Trimming at V came to 2 bases and at J to 5 bases, leaving 4 bases not matched to a gene. The CDR3 consists of 14 residues. Germline V gene lookup returns CDR1 SGHTA and CDR2 FQGNSA. The CDR3 protein is CASSLTGQGHEQYF. The CDR3 region has the DNA TGTGCCAGCAGCTTAACGGGACAGGGTCACGAGCAGTACTTC.

J is TRBJ2-2 and V is TRBV7-3; D gene ambiguous. The CDR3 runs 14 residues. The germline gives CDR1 SGHTA, CDR2 FQGTGA. Trimming pared 1 base from V and 3 bases from J, leaving 6 bases between. The DNA for the CDR3 is TGTGCCAGCAGCTTAAGTAGGGACACCGGGGAGCTGTTTTTT. It specifies CASSLSRDTGELFF.

This chain joins TRBV27 and TRBJ2-2, with D possibly TRBD2 on 5 matching bases. The germline V and J ends were trimmed by 4 bases and 4 bases, with 7 bases remaining between them. CDR3 length equals 13 residues. Germline values: CDR1 MNHEY, CDR2 SMNVEV (reference sequence). This CDR3 reads CASSWAGTGELFF. CDR3 in DNA: TGTGCCAGCAGTTGGGCGGGCACCGGGGAGCTGTTTTTT.

The J gene is TRBJ2-1, the V gene TRBV7-6, with 7 nucleotides matching TRBD1. V trimming: 5 bases; J trimming: 3 bases; junction bases outside the gene matches: 10. Germline V gives CDR1 SGHVS, CDR2 FNYEAQ. The CDR3 consists of 16 residues. The CDR3 coding sequence is TGTGCCAGCAGCGGCCCCGGGACAGCGATCTACAATGAGCAGTTCTTC. It codes for CASSGPGTAIYNEQFF.

V usage is TRBV24-1 and J usage is TRBJ2-7; 8 bases are a match to TRBD1. Per germline, CDR1 KGHDR and CDR2 SFDVKD. The CDR3 length is 16 residues. Trimming cost V 11 bases and J 1 base; bases outside gene matches: 15. CDR3 DNA: TGTGCCAGCTTAGTAACAGGGGGAGTAGTGTCCTACGAGCAGTACTTC. Protein: CASLVTGGVVSYEQYF.

V is TRBV30 and J is TRBJ1-4; 9 bases match TRBD1. CDR1 is GTSNPN, CDR2 SVGIG, per germline (reference sequence). V shed 4 bases, J shed 8 bases, and the junction held 8 bases outside the gene matches. The CDR3 totals 14 residues. The CDR3 loop is CAWIKQGTGEKLFF. CDR3 in DNA: TGTGCCTGGATTAAACAGGGGACAGGGGAAAAACTGTTTTTT.

This clone was found once. The chain joins TRBV11-3 to TRBJ2-7, with 9 bases lining up with TRBD2. The CDR3 is 15 amino acids. Looked up from germline, CDR1 is SGHNT and CDR2 is YENEEA. V shed 4 bases, J shed 3 bases, and the junction held 7 bases outside the gene matches. This CDR3 is CASSSSGGQHYEQYF. The CDR3 region has the DNA TGTGCCAGCAGCTCCAGCGGGGGGCAGCACTACGAGCAGTACTTC.

The J gene is TRBJ2-3, the V gene TRBV3-1 (or the pseudogene TRBV3-2), with TRBD2 identical over 7 bases. The CDR3 extends over 16 amino acids. Trimming at V came to 4 bases and at J to 0 bases, leaving 7 bases not matched to a gene. Looked up from germline, CDR1 is LGHDT and CDR2 is YNNKEL (reference sequence). Here the CDR3 reads CASSRHGGISTDTQYF. CDR3 DNA: TGTGCCAGCAGCCGACACGGGGGGATTAGCACAGATACGCAGTATTTT.

The table lists this clone with a few counts. The rearrangement uses TRBV1 and TRBJ1-2; the D segment call TRBD1 is taken from the table without a DNA check. TRBV1 is described as a pseudogene. This CDR3 region has 14 residues. CDR3 nucleotides: TGCACCAGCAGCCACCTCGGACAGTCCTATGGCTACACCTTC. It specifies CTSSHLGQSYGYTF.

The chain has TRBV7-2 and TRBJ1-6, with 8 bases fitting TRBD1. V lost 5 bases and J lost 8; bases outside the gene matches: 5. This CDR3 is built from 14 residues. Germline V gene data show CDR1 as SGHTA and CDR2 as FQGNSA. In DNA, the CDR3 is TGTGCCAGCAGCCCCGGACAGGGTTATTCACCCCTCCACTTT. Translated: CASSPGQGYSPLHF. Based on the CDR3 plus reference TRBV7-2 and TRBJ1-6, the full variable domain is GAGVSQSPSNKVTEKGKDVELRCDPISGHTALYWYRQSLGQGLEFLIYFQGNSAPDKSGLPSDRFSAERTGGSVSTLTIQRTQQEDSAVYLCASSPGQGYSPLHFGNGTRLTVT.

The chain has TRBV10-1 and TRBJ2-6, with 9 bases aligning to TRBD1. Germline values: CDR1 WNHNN, CDR2 SYGVQD (reference sequence). The CDR3 is made up of 17 amino acids. The trim removed 6 bases at V and 2 bases at J, leaving 8 bases unmatched. DNA for the CDR3: TGCGCCAGCAGCCCGGGACAGGGAAGGACTGGGGCCAACGTCCTGACTTTC. Protein: CASSPGQGRTGANVLTF.

The chain has TRBV5-5 and TRBJ2-7, with D tentatively TRBD1 or TRBD2 (5 bases each). V shed 4 bases and J shed 2 bases, with 16 bases lying between them. CDR1 and CDR2 from the germline V gene are SGHKS and YYEKEE (reference sequence). CDR3 length: 15 residues. This CDR3 reads CASSASGTDTYEQYF. CDR3 bases: TGTGCCAGCAGCGCATCCGGGACGGACACCTACGAGCAGTACTTC.

This clone has only one observation. This chain joins TRBV2 and TRBJ2-2; possible D gene TRBD1, 6 bases. Germline CDR1 and CDR2: SNHLY and FYNNEI. V was trimmed by 4 bases and J by 2 bases, leaving 11 bases between them. The CDR3 is made up of 15 amino acids. This CDR3 reads CASSATGHNTGELFF. The CDR3, as DNA: TGTGCCAGCAGTGCAACGGGACATAACACCGGGGAGCTGTTTTTT.